This passage covers 2 T cell receptor beta chains from one sample sequenced in a study of CD8+CD57+ T cells in acquired aplastic anemia. Genomic DNA templated the TCR beta VDJ and CDR3 profiling. TCRdb fed the reads into MiXCR, producing one record per CDR3 protein. The sample includes hundreds of thousands of distinct CDR3 sequences, roughly 68% of them seen just once. Sequencing was done on a sample of sorted CD4+, CD8+, or CD8+CD57+ T cells (not recorded which) from PBMCs. These receptor sequences come from a human donor in good health, serving as a control.

This clonotype was recorded only once. The chain recombines TRBV10-3 with TRBJ2-3; no clear D. The CDR3 length is 12 residues. The V gene's germline CDR1 is ENHRY and CDR2 SYGVKD. CDR3: CSVMDSTDTQYF. As DNA, the CDR3 is TGTAGCGTGATGGACAGCACAGATACGCAGTATTTT.

This clonotype has a count of ten or more. The V and J genes are TRBV12-3 or TRBV12-4 and TRBJ1-2, with 9 positions matching TRBD1. CDR3 length equals 14 residues. V gave up 6 bases and J gave up 0 bases; unmatched junction bases: 2. The CDR3 here is CASRHRGPNYGYTF. Here the CDR3 DNA reads TGTGCCAGCAGACACAGGGGGCCTAACTATGGCTACACCTTC.